Below, one T cell receptor beta chain is given with its context. Its specificity is not known. Deletions cut 4 bases from V and 8 bases from J, with 15 bases between. This CDR3 spans 13 amino acids. Germline V gene lookup returns CDR1 SGHRS and CDR2 YFSETQ. The assay was immunoSEQ multiplex PCR, and TCRdb's table has in-frame clones only and misses some. The repertoire includes tens of thousands of clones, 70% to 90% of them detected once, and around 5% sits in the top ten. This specimen belongs to a study of ipilimumab plus nivolumab after autologous stem cell transplantation. The overall study: The DLBCL cohort had primary refractory and relapsed disease, with 18-month progression-free survival of about 86% and 29%. General study findings and limits: The authors say TCR, Treg and microbiome findings warrant further study.

Dosing: nivolumab 3 mg/kg IV, weeks 1, 4, 7, 10, then every two weeks to week 26. The clonotype originates from a male donor with diffuse large B-cell lymphoma. Sequencing was performed on PBMCs, taken in a trial of ipilimumab plus nivolumab as post-transplant consolidation. V and J are TRBV5-1 and TRBJ1-2; a weak D match, TRBD1 (5 bases). The CDR3 loop is CASSPGGGIGYTF. CDR3 coding DNA: TGCGCCAGCAGCCCCGGGGGGGGGATCGGCTACACCTTC.